This passage covers 21 T cell receptor beta chains from one sample sequenced in a study of blood T cell repertoires in COVID-19. TCRdb keeps only in-frame clones here, not all; method: immunoSEQ multiplex PCR. The table lists 200,000 to 250,000 clones, approximately 85% of them singletons, with 2% to 3% in the top ten. Sequencing input: peripheral blood. These receptors originate from a woman aged 70-85 years with COVID-19, enrolled during active disease.

Here the CDR3 reads CASREVSSYNSPLHF. The CDR3 nucleotides read TGTGCCAGTAGGGAGGTTAGCTCCTATAATTCACCCCTCCACTTT. V and J are TRBV19 and TRBJ1-6; D is uncertain. V gave up 6 bases and J gave up 0 bases, with 9 bases separating them. Germline loops: CDR1 LNHDA, CDR2 SQIVND (reference sequence). This CDR3 region has 15 residues.

This clone occurred once. The DNA of the CDR3 is TGTGCCACCAGTGAACAGGGGAACACTGAAGCTTTCTTT. This translates into CATSEQGNTEAFF. The rearrangement links TRBV24-1 to TRBJ1-1; D is perhaps TRBD1 (6 bases). Trimming stripped 4 bases from V and 1 base from J, with 6 bases between. Germline values: CDR1 KGHDR, CDR2 SFDVKD. The length of the CDR3 is 13 residues.

The chain recombines TRBV2 with TRBJ1-6; perhaps TRBD1 as D (6 bases). The CDR3 is 15 residues long. The germline CDR1 and CDR2 sequences are SNHLY and FYNNEI. The V end lost 2 bases, the J end lost 7 bases, and 12 bases lay between the germline ends. The DNA for the CDR3 is TGTGCCAGCAGTGAACAGGGACAAGAAAATTCACCCCTCCACTTT. Protein: CASSEQGQENSPLHF.

This clone has a single count. The chain recombines TRBV5-1 with TRBJ2-7; D is undetermined. This CDR3 has 14 amino acids. The germline V gene has CDR1 SGHRS and CDR2 YFSETQ. Trimming left V 0 bases short and J 2 bases short, with 9 bases between. The chain's CDR3 is CASSLVGSPYEQYF. DNA of the CDR3: TGCGCCAGCAGCTTGGTCGGGTCCCCCTACGAGCAGTACTTC.

The count of this clone is one. V gene TRBV7-3 combines with J gene TRBJ2-3; 11 bases agree with TRBD2. Trimming cost V 1 base and J 3 bases; bases outside gene matches: 3. Germline V lookup: CDR1 SGHTA, CDR2 FQGTGA. This CDR3 is built from 16 residues. The chain's CDR3 is CASSLMASGGTDTQYF. CDR3 nucleotides: TGTGCCAGCAGCTTAATGGCTAGCGGGGGGACAGATACGCAGTATTTT.

The chain couples TRBV7-9 to TRBJ2-7; TRBD2 aligns across 14 bases. The germline V gene has CDR1 SEHNR and CDR2 FQNEAQ (reference sequence). The CDR3 has 16 amino acids. V shed 5 bases and J 4 bases; nucleotides not matched to a gene: 7. Written as DNA, the CDR3 is TGTGCCAGCAGCCCAAAGGGACTAGCGGGAGTATACGAGCAGTACTTC. Translation gives CASSPKGLAGVYEQYF.

The rearrangement links TRBV2 to TRBJ1-3; D not resolved. V was trimmed by 5 bases and J by 0 bases, leaving 11 bases between them. Germline values: CDR1 SNHLY, CDR2 FYNNEI. CDR3 size: 15 residues. In nucleotides, the CDR3 is TGTGCCAGCAGTCCAAACAGCCGCTCTGGAAACACCATATATTTT. It specifies CASSPNSRSGNTIYF.

The CDR3 spells CASTWGGGAYNEQFF. CDR3 in DNA: TGTGCCAGCACCTGGGGCGGGGGGGCCTACAATGAGCAGTTCTTC. This chain uses TRBV11-3 with TRBJ2-1; 9 bases fit TRBD2. Germline V gives CDR1 SGHNT, CDR2 YENEEA. The CDR3 is 15 amino acids. V trimming: 7 bases; J trimming: 2 bases; junction bases outside the gene matches: 6.

This clone appeared a single time. The chain has TRBV11-3 and TRBJ2-1; 10 positions match TRBD2. The V segment lost 4 bases and the J segment 4 bases; nucleotides outside the gene matches: 7. The CDR3 is 16 residues long. CDR1 is SGHNT, CDR2 YENEEA, per germline. The CDR3 loop is CASSSLAGGPYNEQFF. The DNA for the CDR3 is TGTGCCAGCAGCTCTTTAGCGGGGGGCCCTTACAATGAGCAGTTCTTC. The variable domain in full, completed from reference TRBV11-3 and TRBJ2-1, reads EAGVVQSPRYKIIEKKQPVAFWCNPISGHNTLYWYLQNLGQGPELLIRYENEEAVDDSQLPKDRFSAERLKGVDSTLKIQPAELGDSAVYLCASSSLAGGPYNEQFFGPGTRLTVL.

The chain recombines TRBV12-3 or TRBV12-4 with TRBJ2-7; unclear D gene. V lost 6 bases, J lost 6 bases, and 12 bases lay in between. CDR3 length: 12 residues. CDR3 loop: CASRGRGSEQYF. The CDR3 bases are TGTGCCAGCAGAGGCCGAGGATCCGAGCAGTACTTC.

This clone appeared a single time. The rearrangement links TRBV19 to TRBJ1-3; D unresolved. Trimming stripped 7 bases from V and 3 bases from J, with 7 bases between. The V gene's germline CDR1 is LNHDA and CDR2 SQIVND (reference sequence). This CDR3 region has 12 residues. The DNA for the CDR3 is TGTGCCAGTACCATCAGTGGAAACACCATATATTTT. Translated, it gives CASTISGNTIYF.

The J gene is TRBJ2-3, the V gene TRBV4-3; 8 bases are a match to TRBD2. Germline CDR1 is LGHNA and CDR2 is YSLEER. The CDR3 has 16 amino acids. With 3 bases clipped from V and 3 bases from J, the junction kept 8 bases outside the gene matches. CDR3 in amino acids: CASSQEIAGRTDTQYF. CDR3 in DNA: TGCGCCAGCAGCCAGGAAATAGCGGGGAGAACAGATACGCAGTATTTT.

V gene TRBV6-5 combines with J gene TRBJ2-7; TRBD2 agrees at 10 bases. The junction had 7 bases not matched to a gene; V was cut back by 6 bases and J by 2 bases. The CDR3 contains 15 residues. In germline, CDR1 is MNHEY, CDR2 SVGAGI. This CDR3 reads CASSLGAGGTYEQYF. CDR3 nucleotide sequence: TGTGCCAGCAGCCTCGGAGCGGGGGGGACCTACGAGCAGTACTTC.

This clone was observed a few times. The rearrangement uses TRBV18 and TRBJ1-3, with 9 bases lining up with TRBD1. This CDR3 contains 18 residues. CDR1 is KGHSH and CDR2 is LQKENI in the germline V gene. V dropped 6 bases and J dropped 0; count of bases not matched to a gene: 12. CDR3 nucleotide sequence: TGTGCCAGCTCCAAACAACCGGGACAGGGAGCCTCTGGAAACACCATATATTTT. This encodes CASSKQPGQGASGNTIYF.

Only a few counts were recorded for this clone. The chain combines TRBV2 with TRBJ2-5; 7 bases match TRBD2. The CDR3 loop spans 17 amino acids. CDR1 and CDR2 from the germline V gene are SNHLY and FYNNEI. V lost 4 bases, J lost 7 bases, and 18 bases stayed unmatched. CDR3 residues: CASSVPFGTNLLPTQYF. CDR3 sequence (DNA): TGTGCCAGCAGTGTCCCCTTCGGGACTAACCTCTTGCCGACCCAGTACTTC.

The chain couples TRBV6-2 or TRBV6-3 to TRBJ1-1; no clear D. The V end was cut by 0 bases, the J end by 7 bases, with 21 bases between. Germline V lookup: CDR1 MNHEY, CDR2 SVGEGT. The CDR3 covers 17 residues. CDR3 nucleotide sequence: TGTGCCAGCAGTTACTCAACGGGGTCGGGGTTAAGGGATGAAGCTTTCTTT. Its protein product is CASSYSTGSGLRDEAFF.

The chain links TRBV19 to TRBJ1-1; no firm D call. Trimming removed 4 bases at V and 4 bases at J, with 13 bases between. CDR1 is LNHDA, CDR2 SQIVND, per germline (reference sequence). The CDR3 extends over 14 amino acids. The CDR3 region is CASSTAGRLTEAFF. CDR3 nucleotides: TGTGCCAGTAGTACCGCCGGGAGGCTCACTGAAGCTTTCTTT.

The chain employs TRBV7-6 and TRBJ1-3; D call uncertain. Deletions cut 5 bases from V and 0 bases from J, with 20 bases between. The germline V gene has CDR1 SGHVS and CDR2 FNYEAQ. This CDR3 contains 18 residues. The CDR3: CASSTPVGGDTSGNTIYF. For the CDR3, the DNA is TGTGCCAGCAGCACCCCGGTGGGCGGGGATACCTCTGGAAACACCATATATTTT.

The chain couples TRBV27 to TRBJ2-3, with D possibly TRBD1 on 5 matching bases. Per germline, CDR1 MNHEY and CDR2 SMNVEV (reference sequence). This CDR3 has 13 residues. V was clipped by 6 bases and J by 14 bases, with 21 bases between them. The CDR3 nucleotides read TGTGCCAGCAGCCCAGGGCCAGCCCTCTCGTGGTATTTT. Residues: CASSPGPALSWYF.

This clone turned up a few times. V and J are TRBV2 and TRBJ1-2; tentatively, D is TRBD1 (6 bases). The germline CDR1 and CDR2 sequences are SNHLY and FYNNEI. With 6 bases removed from V and 4 bases from J, the gap between germline ends came to 12 bases. The CDR3 sequence is 13 residues long. CDR3 region: CASSTGQSYGYTF. In DNA, the CDR3 is TGTGCCAGCAGCACTGGACAGAGCTATGGCTACACCTTC.

The V call is TRBV6-1, the J call TRBJ1-2; TRBD1 is a possible D gene (5 bases). Germline V gene lookup returns CDR1 MNHNS and CDR2 SASEGT. V lost 2 bases and J 0 bases, leaving 22 bases between the germline ends. The CDR3 runs to 19 residues. CDR3 protein: CASSESLSARRGSNYGYTF. DNA of the CDR3: TGTGCCAGCAGTGAAAGTTTGTCAGCACGAAGGGGATCTAACTATGGCTACACCTTC.